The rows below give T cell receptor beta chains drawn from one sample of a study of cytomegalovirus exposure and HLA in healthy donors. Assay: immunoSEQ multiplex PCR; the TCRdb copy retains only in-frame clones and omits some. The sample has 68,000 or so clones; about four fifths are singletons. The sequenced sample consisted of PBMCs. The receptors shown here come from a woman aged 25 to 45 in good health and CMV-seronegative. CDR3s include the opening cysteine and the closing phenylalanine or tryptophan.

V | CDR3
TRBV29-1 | CSVARGTGVPGYTF
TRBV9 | CASSPEWGSQETQYF
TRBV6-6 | CASSFGQGGAGELFF
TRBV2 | CASGLTSGLSYEQYF
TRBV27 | CAPTSSGSRRVLFEHYEQYF
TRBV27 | CASRYHAPGDTEAFF
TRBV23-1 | CASTSRGGDGTEAFF
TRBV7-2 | CASGLTSGRRETQYF
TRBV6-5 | CASRGEALTYEQYF
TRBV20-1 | CSGLLSYEQYF
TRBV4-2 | CASSQGSIGVVGEQFF
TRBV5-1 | CASSQTYGQVYEQYF
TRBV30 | CAWSPGLANEQFF
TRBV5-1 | CASSFGGDEQYF
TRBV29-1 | CSVAGTSLQFF
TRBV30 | CAWSVLGHGELFF
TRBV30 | CAWRGTSGRSWTGELFF
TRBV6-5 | CASSPWTGFNSPLHF
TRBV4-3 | CASSQDALAGGHTGELFF
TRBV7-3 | CASSLGGGVVDEQFF
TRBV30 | CAWSGELAGGYYEQYF
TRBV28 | CASRLSGGLNEKLFF
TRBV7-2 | CASSSRLAGGTQYF
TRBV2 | CASSERRGNTGELFF
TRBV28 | CASSFQPGQGYYEQYF
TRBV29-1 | CSVATGGNGYTF
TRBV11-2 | CASSLGPEYFEQFF
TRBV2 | CASSAGLAGADTQYF
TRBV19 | CASSIPSGDDDTQYF
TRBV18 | CASSRDRDGEQFF
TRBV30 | CAWKPGHTYEQYF
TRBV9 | CASSVLAGDNEQFF
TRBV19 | CASSIGEYDTGELFF
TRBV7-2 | CASSRRRGGQGSTDTQYF
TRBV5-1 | CASSREKGDYGYTF
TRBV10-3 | CAISQQGYNEQFF
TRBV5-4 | CASYRRGTEAFF
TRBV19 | CASTTGLWDTQYF
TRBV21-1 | CASSTAGQYNEQFF
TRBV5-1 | CASSRTSPGEQYF
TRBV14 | CASSQDFGGGYTF
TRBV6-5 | CASSYSYTTSQYF
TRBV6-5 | CASRTDRGHYEQYF
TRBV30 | CAWTLTGSSGEQYF
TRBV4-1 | CAGSQAGTSGYEQYF
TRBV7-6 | CASTAGGGQPQHF
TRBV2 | CASSLTGRNEKLFF
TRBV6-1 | CASSERGSSNQPQHF
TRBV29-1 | CSASSGGTEAFF
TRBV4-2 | CASSRARTSGSTDTQYF
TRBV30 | CAWSYTGNTEAFF
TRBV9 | CASSVAPGNQPQHF
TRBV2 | CASSETGGVGNTIYF
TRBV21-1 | CASSKDLGGDSYEQYF
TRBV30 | CAWRGAGYGYTF
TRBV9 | CASSGIGGATYEQYF
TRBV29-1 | CSVGGERGASFNEQFF
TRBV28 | CASSLYAADNSPLHF
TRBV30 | CAWRTSGSYEQYF